The 30 T cell receptor beta chains below come from one sample, sequenced in a study of T-cell reconstitution after alpha-beta-depleted transplantation in children. The TCRbeta library incorporated unique molecular identifiers. In TCRdb, the PCR reads were re-called with MiXCR into one record per CDR3 protein. The sample has 640,000 or so distinct CDR3 sequences; roughly 15% are singletons. The material sequenced was PBMCs from the stem cell graft donor, taken from the stem cell graft. These receptors all stem from a human donor who donated a stem cell graft to a child with acute myeloid leukemia.

Only a few counts were recorded for this clonotype. The chain joins TRBV12-3 or TRBV12-4 to TRBJ1-3; a weak D match, TRBD1 (5 bases). This CDR3 contains 15 residues. The V end lost 4 bases, the J end lost 4 bases, and 14 bases lay between the germline ends. For the CDR3, the DNA is TGTGCCAGCAGTTGGAGAGAGACAGTCGGAAACACCATATATTTT. Its protein product is CASSWRETVGNTIYF.

This clonotype was seen only a few times. This rearrangement joins TRBV7-2 to TRBJ2-7; a weak D match, TRBD2 (6 bases). V lost 2 bases and J lost 6, with 14 bases in between. Germline assignment: CDR1 SGHTA and CDR2 FQGNSA. The CDR3 has 14 amino acids. The CDR3 loop is CASSLMAGYGEQYF. The CDR3 DNA is TGTGCCAGCAGCTTAATGGCGGGGTACGGCGAGCAGTACTTC.

V is TRBV6-1 and J is TRBJ2-7; 8 bases agree with TRBD1. Germline CDR1 reads MNHNS; CDR2 reads SASEGT. This CDR3 has 15 residues. Unmatched junction bases numbered 9, after V lost 6 bases and J lost 2 bases. The CDR3 sequence: CASSPSTGAAYEQYF. CDR3 bases: TGTGCCAGCAGCCCCTCGACAGGGGCGGCCTACGAGCAGTACTTC.

This clonotype has at least ten counts. The chain couples TRBV12-3 or TRBV12-4 to TRBJ2-7; 9 positions match TRBD1. J gave up 3 bases and V 2 bases, and 2 bases lay outside the gene matches. The CDR3 totals 14 residues. CDR3 protein: CASSLRTGDYEQYF. CDR3 sequence (DNA): TGTGCCAGCAGTTTACGGACAGGGGACTACGAGCAGTACTTC.

This clonotype was recorded a few times. The chain links TRBV5-5 to TRBJ1-1; D uncertain. This CDR3 has 14 residues. Germline V gene lookup returns CDR1 SGHKS and CDR2 YYEKEE (reference sequence). The V end was cut by 1 base, the J end by 4 bases, with 11 bases between. The CDR3 loop is CASSLNDWVTEAFF. The CDR3 DNA follows: TGTGCCAGCAGCTTGAATGACTGGGTCACTGAAGCTTTCTTT.

This clonotype appeared a few times. The chain links TRBV7-2 to TRBJ1-1, with D possibly TRBD1 on 6 matching bases. The CDR3 spans 13 residues. Between the trimmed V and J ends, which lost 9 bases and 7 bases, there was a span of 18 bases. Germline CDR1 SGHTA, CDR2 FQGNSA. CDR3 residues: CASNRDPWGEAFF. The CDR3 DNA reads as TGTGCCAGTAACAGGGACCCTTGGGGTGAAGCTTTCTTT.

The table lists this clonotype with many counts. J is TRBJ2-5 and V is TRBV20-1; D is tentatively TRBD1 or TRBD2 (5 bases each). Germline V lookup: CDR1 DFQATT, CDR2 SNEGSKA (reference sequence). V dropped 3 bases and J dropped 2 bases, with 10 bases sitting between them. CDR3 size: 13 residues. The CDR3: CSASKGTQETQYF. The CDR3 nucleotides are TGCAGTGCTAGTAAGGGGACGCAAGAGACCCAGTACTTC.

This clonotype came up a few times. The chain uses TRBV20-1 and TRBJ1-4; possibly TRBD1 for D (5 bases). CDR3 size: 15 residues. Germline V lookup: CDR1 DFQATT, CDR2 SNEGSKA (reference sequence). V dropped 6 bases and J dropped 1 base, with 15 bases sitting between them. CDR3 coding DNA: TGCAGTGCCGCCGACAGAAGGGTAACTAATGAAAAACTGTTTTTT. This gives the protein CSAADRRVTNEKLFF.

Only a few counts were recorded for this clonotype. This sequence joins TRBV30 and TRBJ2-2; TRBD1 agrees at 10 bases. CDR1 is GTSNPN and CDR2 is SVGIG in the germline V gene (reference sequence). This CDR3 has 14 amino acids. The V gene end was trimmed by 7 bases and the J gene end by 3 bases; junction bases not matched to a gene: 5. DNA of the CDR3: TGTGCCTATAGGACAGGGGGGCACACCGGGGAGCTGTTTTTT. This encodes CAYRTGGHTGELFF.

The chain uses TRBV7-9 and TRBJ1-2, with D maybe TRBD1 (6 bases). The CDR3 covers 14 residues. V lost 5 bases and J lost 4, with 14 bases in between. Germline CDR1 reads SEHNR; CDR2 reads FQNEAQ (reference sequence). The CDR3 loop reads CASSPGQPVYGYTF. Written as DNA, the CDR3 is TGTGCCAGCAGCCCCGGACAGCCCGTCTATGGCTACACCTTC.

Ten or more counts support this clonotype. V is TRBV20-1 and J is TRBJ1-4; D unclear. Germline V CDR1 and CDR2: DFQATT, SNEGSKA (reference sequence). This CDR3 is built from 14 residues. Trimming removed 5 bases at V and 3 bases at J, with 13 bases between. In nucleotides, the CDR3 is TGCAGTGCTTATGCAGTGAAGCCTAATGAAAAACTGTTTTTT. It yields the protein CSAYAVKPNEKLFF.

This clonotype was seen ten or more times. The rearrangement uses TRBV5-6 and TRBJ1-6; D gene uncertain. The CDR3 totals 14 residues. The V end lost 6 bases, the J end lost 0 bases, and 7 bases lay between the germline ends. CDR1 and CDR2 (germline): SGHDT, YYEEEE. The CDR3 loop reads CASNPSSYNSPLHF. The CDR3 region has the DNA TGTGCCAGCAACCCAAGCTCCTATAATTCACCCCTCCACTTT.

The chain links TRBV20-1 to TRBJ2-1; 7 bases are shared with TRBD1. CDR3 length equals 14 residues. From germline, CDR1 is DFQATT and CDR2 SNEGSKA (reference sequence). J was trimmed by 6 bases and V by 0 bases; bases with no gene match: 5. As DNA, the CDR3 is TGCAGTGCTAGAGAAATACAGGGGTTCAATGAGCAGTTCTTC. Its translation: CSAREIQGFNEQFF.

V is TRBV5-1 and J is TRBJ1-1, with D perhaps TRBD1 (5 bases). V was cut by 4 bases and J by 0 bases, with 19 bases left in between. This CDR3 has 17 amino acids. The germline CDR1 and CDR2 sequences are SGHRS and YFSETQ. CDR3 DNA: TGCGCCAGCAGCCCCTCCTCCGCGTGGGGACTGAACACTGAAGCTTTCTTT. This gives the protein CASSPSSAWGLNTEAFF.

The table lists this clonotype with a few counts. The V gene is TRBV7-2, the J gene TRBJ1-5; no reliable D call. The CDR3 runs 15 residues. V was shortened by 7 bases and J by 3 bases, with 16 bases between the two germline ends. The germline V gene has CDR1 SGHTA and CDR2 FQGNSA. The CDR3 nucleotides are TGTGCCAGCACCTCTGCCAACAGTTTCAATCAGCCCCAGCATTTT. Protein sequence: CASTSANSFNQPQHF.

This clonotype was seen more than once but under ten times. The V and J genes are TRBV5-1 and TRBJ2-7; perhaps TRBD1 as D (6 bases). The V and J ends lost 4 bases and 6 bases respectively, with 14 bases between them. The CDR3 spans 13 residues. Germline values: CDR1 SGHRS, CDR2 YFSETQ. CDR3 nucleotide sequence: TGCGCCAGCAGCCAATTACAGGGTAGCGAGCAGTACTTC. This codes for CASSQLQGSEQYF.

This clonotype was seen ten or more times. The genes are TRBV9 and TRBJ1-1, with a tentative D call TRBD1 (5 bases). Germline V gene sequence: CDR1 SGDLS, CDR2 YYNGEE. Trimming pared 2 bases from V and 4 bases from J, leaving 15 bases between. The CDR3 sequence is 15 residues long. The CDR3 DNA is TGTGCCAGCAGCGTGGGGGGGGGATGGGGCACTGAAGCTTTCTTT. Translating gives CASSVGGGWGTEAFF.

The rearrangement links TRBV12-3 or TRBV12-4 to TRBJ2-2; tentatively, D is TRBD1 or TRBD2 (5 bases each). This CDR3 region has 17 residues. V shed 3 bases and J shed 5 bases, with 19 bases lying between them. CDR3 coding DNA: TGTGCCAGCAGTTTTGGGGGAGACTCATTCCGGACCGGGGAGCTGTTTTTT. This sequence encodes CASSFGGDSFRTGELFF.

In this sample, this clonotype turned up a few times. V is TRBV13 and J is TRBJ1-2, with D tentatively TRBD1 (5 bases). The CDR3 totals 13 residues. Germline CDR1 reads PRHDT; CDR2 reads FYEKMQ (reference sequence). V dropped 3 bases and J dropped 4 bases, with 9 bases sitting between them. In nucleotides, the CDR3 is TGTGCCAGCAGCTTTCCCAGGGCCTATGGCTACACCTTC. Translating gives CASSFPRAYGYTF. The full variable domain, rest sourced from reference TRBV13 and TRBJ1-2, is AAGVIQSPRHLIKEKRETATLKCYPIPRHDTVYWYQQGPGQDPQFLISFYEKMQSDKGSIPDRFSAQQFSDYHSELNMSSLELGDSALYFCASSFPRAYGYTFGSGTRLTVV.

The genes are TRBV12-3 or TRBV12-4 and TRBJ1-3; possibly TRBD1 for D (6 bases). The CDR3 is 16 residues long. Deletions cut 2 bases from V and 1 base from J, with 12 bases between. CDR3 sequence (DNA): TGTGCCAGCAGTTTACGTCGACAGGATTCTGGAAACACCATATATTTT. Translating gives CASSLRRQDSGNTIYF.

This clonotype has ten or more counts. The V gene is TRBV5-6, the J gene TRBJ2-7; D may be TRBD1 or TRBD2 (5 bases each). The germline gives CDR1 SGHDT, CDR2 YYEEEE. The CDR3 is made up of 13 amino acids. V gave up 2 bases and J gave up 3 bases, with 9 bases separating them. The CDR3 region has the DNA TGTGCCAGCAGCTTCCGGGACGGCTACGAGCAGTACTTC. Amino acids: CASSFRDGYEQYF. Supplemented by reference TRBV5-6 and TRBJ2-7, the full variable domain reads DAGVTQSPTHLIKTRGQQVTLRCSPKSGHDTVSWYQQALGQGPQFIFQYYEEEERQRGNFPDRFSGHQFPNYSSELNVNALLLGDSALYLCASSFRDGYEQYFGPGTRLTVT.

This clonotype was detected many times. The chain carries TRBV28 and TRBJ2-7, with D unclear. The CDR3 has 14 amino acids. The V and J ends lost 8 bases and 4 bases respectively, with 18 bases between them. Looked up from germline, CDR1 is MDHEN and CDR2 is SYDVKM. CDR3 in amino acids: CASLGGISMYEQYF. The CDR3 coding sequence is TGTGCCAGCTTGGGCGGCATTTCCATGTACGAGCAGTACTTC.

This clonotype was recorded at least ten times. This chain uses TRBV29-1 with TRBJ2-5; either TRBD1 or TRBD2 may supply D (6 bases each). The V gene lost 1 base and the J gene lost 5 bases, with 11 bases spanning the gap. In germline, CDR1 is SQVTM, CDR2 ANQGSEA. This CDR3 spans 13 amino acids. The CDR3: CSVEGGGQETQYF. Here the CDR3 DNA reads TGCAGCGTTGAAGGAGGGGGGCAGGAGACCCAGTACTTC. The whole variable domain, remainder taken from reference TRBV29-1 and TRBJ2-5, is SAVISQKPSRDICQRGTSLTIQCQVDSQVTMMFWYRQQPGQSLTLIATANQGSEATYESGFVIDKFPISRPNLTFSTLTVSNMSPEDSSIYLCSVEGGGQETQYFGPGTRLLVL.

Ten or more counts support this clonotype. The rearrangement uses TRBV29-1 and TRBJ2-2, with a weak D call TRBD1 (5 bases). Per germline, CDR1 SQVTM and CDR2 ANQGSEA. The CDR3 has 12 amino acids. Between the trimmed V and J ends, which lost 3 bases and 8 bases, there was a span of 10 bases. DNA of the CDR3: TGCAGCGTTGACCGCAGGACAGGGGAGCTGTTTTTT. This encodes CSVDRRTGELFF.

The table lists this clonotype with many counts. The chain joins TRBV4-3 to TRBJ1-5; unclear D gene. Germline CDR1 reads LGHNA; CDR2 reads YSLEER. The V end lost 4 bases, the J end lost 2 bases, and 12 bases lay between the germline ends. The CDR3 is 15 residues long. The CDR3 is CASSLGFGGNQPQHF. Written as DNA, the CDR3 is TGCGCCAGCAGCCTGGGGTTTGGTGGCAATCAGCCCCAGCATTTT.

This clonotype came up many times. The rearrangement uses TRBV20-1 and TRBJ2-5, with D tentatively TRBD2 (5 bases). Trimming stripped 3 bases from V and 2 bases from J, with 7 bases between. This CDR3 has 12 residues. Germline loops: CDR1 DFQATT, CDR2 SNEGSKA (reference sequence). CDR3 coding DNA: TGCAGTGCTAGCGGGATTCAAGAGACCCAGTACTTC. Translation: CSASGIQETQYF.

Concerning this clonotype itself: A much larger clone lies one base from this, so it may be a read error. The V and J genes are TRBV7-2 and TRBJ2-1; a weak D match, TRBD1 (6 bases). Germline V gene sequence: CDR1 SGHTA, CDR2 FQGNSA. The CDR3 runs 15 residues. V was cut by 6 bases and J by 7 bases, with 19 bases left in between. The CDR3 coding sequence is TGTGCCAGCAGAGTGGACAGTACGGTTCGGAATGAGCAGTTCTTC. Its protein product is CASRVDSTVRNEQFF.

The gene calls are TRBV11-3 and TRBJ2-3; 10 nucleotides align to TRBD1. Germline loops: CDR1 SGHNT, CDR2 YENEEA. This CDR3 is built from 17 residues. The junction had 7 bases not matched to a gene; V was cut back by 3 bases and J by 1 base. CDR3 in amino acids: CASSLGQGITGTDTQYF. The DNA for the CDR3 is TGTGCCAGCAGCTTGGGACAGGGGATAACTGGCACAGATACGCAGTATTTT.

The chain is built from TRBV6-2 or TRBV6-3 and TRBJ2-3; no definite D call. CDR1 is MNHEY and CDR2 is SVGEGT in the germline V gene. The V and J ends lost 2 bases and 2 bases respectively, with 5 bases between them. The CDR3 totals 13 residues. CDR3 protein: CASSYGPTDTQYF. In DNA form, the CDR3 reads TGTGCCAGCAGTTACGGACCCACAGATACGCAGTATTTT.

The rearrangement links TRBV7-2 to TRBJ1-3, with 7 bases matching TRBD1. The length of the CDR3 is 17 residues. J was trimmed by 0 bases and V by 2 bases; bases with no gene match: 7. Germline V gene lookup returns CDR1 SGHTA and CDR2 FQGNSA. In DNA form, the CDR3 reads TGTGCCAGCAGCTTAAGGGTCGGGACAGCCTCTGGAAACACCATATATTTT. It encodes CASSLRVGTASGNTIYF.